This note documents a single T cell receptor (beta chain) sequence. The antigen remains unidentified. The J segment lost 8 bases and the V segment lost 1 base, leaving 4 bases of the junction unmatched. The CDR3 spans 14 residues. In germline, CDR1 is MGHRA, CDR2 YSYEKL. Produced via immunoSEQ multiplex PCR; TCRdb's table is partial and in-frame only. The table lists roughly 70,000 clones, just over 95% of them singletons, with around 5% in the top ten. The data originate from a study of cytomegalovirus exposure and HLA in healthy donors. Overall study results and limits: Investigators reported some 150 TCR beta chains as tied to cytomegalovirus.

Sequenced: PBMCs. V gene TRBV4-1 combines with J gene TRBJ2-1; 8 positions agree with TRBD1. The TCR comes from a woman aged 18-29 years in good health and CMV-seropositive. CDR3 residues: CASSQGRGRDEQFF. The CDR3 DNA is TGCGCCAGCAGCCAAGGCAGGGGGCGCGATGAGCAGTTCTTC.